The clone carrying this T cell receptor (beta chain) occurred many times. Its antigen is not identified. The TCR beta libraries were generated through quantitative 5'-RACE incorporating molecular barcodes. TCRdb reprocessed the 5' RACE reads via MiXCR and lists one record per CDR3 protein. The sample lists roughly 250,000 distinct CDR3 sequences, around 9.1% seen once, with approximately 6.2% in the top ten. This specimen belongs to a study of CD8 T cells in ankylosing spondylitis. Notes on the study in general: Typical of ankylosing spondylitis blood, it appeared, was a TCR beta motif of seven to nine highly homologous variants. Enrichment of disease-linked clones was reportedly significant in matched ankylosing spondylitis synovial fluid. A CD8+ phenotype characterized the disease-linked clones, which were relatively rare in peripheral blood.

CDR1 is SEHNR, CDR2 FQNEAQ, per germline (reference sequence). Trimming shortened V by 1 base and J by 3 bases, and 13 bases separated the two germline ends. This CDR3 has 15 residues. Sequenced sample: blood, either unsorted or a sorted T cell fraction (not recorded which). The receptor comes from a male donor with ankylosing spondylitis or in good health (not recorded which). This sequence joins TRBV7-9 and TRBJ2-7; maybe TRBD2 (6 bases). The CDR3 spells CASSLGGDPNYEQYF. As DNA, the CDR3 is TGTGCCAGCAGCTTAGGGGGGGACCCGAACTACGAGCAGTACTTC.